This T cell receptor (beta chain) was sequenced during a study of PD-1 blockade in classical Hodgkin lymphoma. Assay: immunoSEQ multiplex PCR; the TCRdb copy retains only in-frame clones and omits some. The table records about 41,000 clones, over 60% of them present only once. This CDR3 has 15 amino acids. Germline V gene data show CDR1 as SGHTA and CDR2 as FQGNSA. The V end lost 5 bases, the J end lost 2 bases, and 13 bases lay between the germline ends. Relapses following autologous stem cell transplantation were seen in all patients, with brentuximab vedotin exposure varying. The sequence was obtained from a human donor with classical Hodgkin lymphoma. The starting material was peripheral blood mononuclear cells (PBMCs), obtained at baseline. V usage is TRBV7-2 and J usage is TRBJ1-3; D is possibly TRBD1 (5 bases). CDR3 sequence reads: CASSPQIGAGNTIYF. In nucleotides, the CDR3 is TGTGCCAGCAGCCCCCAGATAGGGGCTGGAAACACCATATATTTT.